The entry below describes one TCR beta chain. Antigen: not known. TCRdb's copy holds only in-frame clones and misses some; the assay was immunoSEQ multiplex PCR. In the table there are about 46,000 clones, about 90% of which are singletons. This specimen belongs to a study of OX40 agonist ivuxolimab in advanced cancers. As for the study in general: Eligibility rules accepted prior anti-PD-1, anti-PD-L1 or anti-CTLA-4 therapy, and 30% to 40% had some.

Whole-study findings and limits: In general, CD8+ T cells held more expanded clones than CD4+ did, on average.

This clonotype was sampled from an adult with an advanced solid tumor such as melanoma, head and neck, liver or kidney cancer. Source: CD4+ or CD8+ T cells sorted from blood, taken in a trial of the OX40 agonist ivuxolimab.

CDR3 in DNA: TGTGCCAGCAGCTTTTCCTCGGGTGAGCAGTTCTTC. This encodes CASSFSSGEQFF. The rearrangement links TRBV7-9 to TRBJ2-1; D uncertain. The germline V and J ends were trimmed by 3 bases and 9 bases, with 9 bases remaining between them. This CDR3 region has 12 residues. The germline gives CDR1 SEHNR, CDR2 FQNEAQ (reference sequence).